This T cell receptor beta chain emerged from a study of human T cells and chemical hapten exposure. Looking at the study overall: Alopecia areata, totalis and universalis patients, mostly female, were included.

Germline CDR1 and CDR2: SGHTA and FQGNSA. The CDR3 has 13 amino acids. Trimming took 5 bases from V and 4 from J; bases not matched to a gene: 3. The library put unique molecular identifiers onto individual cDNA molecules. From the RACE reads, TCRdb called clonotypes with MiXCR, one entry per CDR3 protein. Among tens of thousands of distinct CDR3 sequences listed, roughly 9% were seen once. Time point denoted: patch test 2, 6 weeks after DPC sensitization. As for treatment: therapeutic diphenylcyclopropenone sensitization with weekly scalp DPC. RNA extraction used unfractionated whole blood as the source of total RNA. In every case, blood was obtained before the patch test was applied.

This clonotype originated in a woman aged 30 to 39 with alopecia areata. Some clones in this sample may be carry-over from other donors' samples. This chain connects TRBV7-2 to TRBJ2-3; 7 bases align to TRBD1. The starting material was whole blood, obtained in connection with sensitization to the hapten diphenylcyclopropenone (DPC). CDR3 sequence: CASSRGPADTQYF. Written as DNA, the CDR3 is TGTGCCAGCAGCAGGGGGCCGGCAGATACGCAGTATTTT.